There are many counts of the clone carrying this TCR beta chain. V was shortened by 5 bases and J by 7 bases, with 15 bases between the two germline ends. From germline, CDR1 is SGDLS and CDR2 YYNGEE. The CDR3 extends over 13 amino acids. Unsorted libraries were generated from 2 million PBMCs. These cells had been stored in RNAlater at -80 C. This sample stems from a study of neurological immune-mediated disorders. The making of cDNA relied on 5'RACE with 10-nucleotide random UMIs. TCRdb reanalysed the 5' RACE reads using MiXCR and keeps one entry per CDR3 protein. The profile shows tens of thousands of distinct CDR3 sequences, around 3.9% of them singletons.

What was sequenced was PBMCs. The source of this sequence is a man between 25 and 39 years old with multiple sclerosis. The chain couples TRBV9 to TRBJ1-1; maybe TRBD1 (5 bases). The CDR3 reads CASRALGGDEAFF. Here the CDR3 DNA reads TGTGCCAGCAGGGCCCTCGGGGGGGATGAAGCTTTCTTT.